What follows is one T cell receptor (beta chain) and its context. What it binds is unknown. The data derive from a study of cytomegalovirus exposure and HLA in healthy donors. Study results and limitations: The study designated about 180 TCR beta chains cytomegalovirus-associated.

Only in-frame clones appear in the TCRdb table, and some are missing; sequencing was by immunoSEQ multiplex PCR. The sample records 220,000 or so clones, around 90% being singletons. The sample taken for sequencing was PBMCs. The clonotype originates from a woman under 30 in good health and CMV-seronegative.

The CDR3 nucleotides read TGTGCCACACGAGAACAGGCTTTCTCTGGAAACACCATATATTTT. Translated: CATREQAFSGNTIYF. The chain links TRBV7-3 to TRBJ1-3, with TRBD1 as a possible D gene (5 bases). V was shortened by 10 bases and J by 0 bases, with 16 bases between the two germline ends. CDR3 length equals 15 residues. Germline values: CDR1 SGHTA, CDR2 FQGTGA.